This TCR beta chain was recorded in a study of shared clonotypes between healthy human individuals. The study's findings and limits: Naive subsets generally exceeded memory subsets in estimated richness.

Naive CD4+ cells were CD45RA-selected; the remaining cells were memory. Details on this clone: What it binds is unknown. This same CDR3 is encoded by further DNA sequences in the sample.

The CDR3 contains 13 residues. Germline CDR1 is SGDLS and CDR2 is YYNGEE. V was trimmed by 5 bases and J by 5 bases, leaving 10 bases between them. It was at deep level that the assay was run. The method was immunoSEQ multiplex PCR; TCRdb's version includes in-frame clones alone and lacks a portion of them. The repertoire holds 2 million or so clones, with 85% to 95% as singletons. Material for sequencing was naive CD4+ T cells sorted from blood. Subset reported: CD45RA+ positively selected. The V gene is TRBV9, the J gene TRBJ1-4, with D perhaps matching TRBD1 (6 bases). The source of this sequence is a man aged 18 to 30 in good health. The CDR3 spells CASSATGNEKLFF. The CDR3 bases are TGTGCCAGCAGTGCGACAGGAAATGAAAAACTGTTTTTT. Variable domain in full (rest from reference TRBV9 and TRBJ1-4): DSGVTQTPKHLITATGQRVTLRCSPRSGDLSVYWYQQSLDQGLQFLIQYYNGEERAKGNILERFSAQQFPDLHSELNLSSLELGDSALYFCASSATGNEKLFFGSGTQLSVL.